These 19 T cell receptor beta chains were all obtained from the same sample, sequenced in a study of blood T cells in healthy people across ages. Using a J-beta primer mix together with a sample-barcoded 5' primer, a second PCR was run for roughly 6 to 11 cycles. MiXCR, run by TCRdb on the 5' RACE reads, gives a single entry per CDR3 protein. The sample includes roughly 900,000 distinct CDR3 sequences, about 30% of them seen just once. The sequencing input was blood. The origin of the receptors is an elderly woman in good health.

This clonotype has only a few counts. The rearrangement joins TRBV6-1 to TRBJ1-2, with 7 bases that match TRBD1. This CDR3 comprises 13 residues. Per germline, CDR1 MNHNS and CDR2 SASEGT. V dropped 10 bases and J dropped 7; count of bases not matched to a gene: 12. CDR3 in amino acids: CATTLDRYCGYTF. CDR3 bases: TGTGCCACCACCTTGGACAGGTACTGTGGCTACACCTTC.

This chain links TRBV11-2 with TRBJ1-2; D may be TRBD1 (6 bases). Germline V gene lookup returns CDR1 SGHAT and CDR2 FQNNGV. The V gene lost 7 bases and the J gene lost 4 bases, with 16 bases spanning the gap. The CDR3 covers 14 residues. The CDR3 sequence: CASTGGGGGYGYTF. The CDR3 nucleotides read TGTGCCAGCACCGGGGGCGGGGGCGGCTATGGCTACACCTTC. Complete variable domain (other parts from reference TRBV11-2 and TRBJ1-2): EAGVAQSPRYKIIEKRQSVAFWCNPISGHATLYWYQQILGQGPKLLIQFQNNGVVDDSQLPKDRFSAERLKGVDSTLKIQPAKLEDSAVYLCASTGGGGGYGYTFGSGTRLTVV.

This clonotype was detected ten times or more. This sequence joins TRBV7-2 and TRBJ2-1; TRBD2 aligns across 7 bases. The trim removed 0 bases at V and 0 bases at J, leaving 2 bases unmatched. Looked up from germline, CDR1 is SGHTA and CDR2 is FQGNSA. The CDR3 is made up of 16 amino acids. The CDR3 nucleotides read TGTGCCAGCAGCTTAGCCCGGACTAGCTCCTACAATGAGCAGTTCTTC. Its translation: CASSLARTSSYNEQFF.

The gene calls are TRBV12-3 or TRBV12-4 and TRBJ1-2; D is uncertain. CDR3 length equals 13 residues. Between the trimmed V and J ends, which lost 5 bases and 9 bases, there was a span of 16 bases. The DNA for the CDR3 is TGTGCCAGCAGTCTAACGAGGGAAGGTAGCTACACCTTC. Translated: CASSLTREGSYTF.

As for this clonotype: This may arise from a read error, as a much more abundant clone is one base away. The chain recombines TRBV27 with TRBJ1-2, with D possibly matching TRBD1 (6 bases). The CDR3 is 14 residues long. Per the germline V gene, CDR1 is MNHEY and CDR2 is SMNVEV (reference sequence). The CDR3 sequence: CASSLSNRVGGYNF. CDR3 DNA sequence: TGTGCCAGCAGTTTATCGAACAGGGTGGGAGGCTACAACTTC.

The chain links TRBV2 to TRBJ2-1, with D maybe TRBD2 (6 bases). The CDR3 runs to 17 residues. The V gene lost 5 bases and the J gene lost 1 base, with 18 bases spanning the gap. CDR1 is SNHLY, CDR2 FYNNEI, per germline. CDR3 coding DNA: TGTGCCAGCAGTAACGTTGGGGCTAGCGTATCCTACAATGAGCAGTTCTTC. This encodes CASSNVGASVSYNEQFF.

This clonotype has only a few counts. This chain uses TRBV5-1 with TRBJ1-6, with D maybe TRBD1 (6 bases). The CDR3 has 15 amino acids. The V end lost 0 bases, the J end lost 7 bases, and 11 bases lay between the germline ends. Germline CDR1 is SGHRS and CDR2 is YFSETQ. The CDR3 DNA reads as TGCGCCAGCAGCTTGGGGGCAGGGGTAAATTCACCCCTCCACTTT. It is translated as CASSLGAGVNSPLHF.

This clonotype was recorded many times. V usage is TRBV20-1 and J usage is TRBJ2-7, with D maybe TRBD2 (5 bases). The CDR3 length is 11 residues. In germline, CDR1 is DFQATT, CDR2 SNEGSKA (reference sequence). Between the trimmed V and J ends, which lost 6 bases and 7 bases, there was a span of 13 bases. The CDR3 region has the DNA TGCAGTGCAGCGACGGGGTTGGAGCAGTACTTC. Its translation is CSAATGLEQYF.

The chain has TRBV5-6 and TRBJ2-7; possibly TRBD1 or TRBD2 for D (5 bases each). CDR3 length: 13 amino acids. V dropped 4 bases and J dropped 6 bases, with 14 bases sitting between them. The germline V gene has CDR1 SGHDT and CDR2 YYEEEE. The CDR3 DNA reads TGTGCCAGCAGCGGAACGTCAGGGAGCGAGCAGTACTTC. As protein: CASSGTSGSEQYF. Supplemented by reference TRBV5-6 and TRBJ2-7, the full variable domain reads DAGVTQSPTHLIKTRGQQVTLRCSPKSGHDTVSWYQQALGQGPQFIFQYYEEEERQRGNFPDRFSGHQFPNYSSELNVNALLLGDSALYLCASSGTSGSEQYFGPGTRLTVT.

This clonotype was detected a few times. The V and J genes are TRBV28 and TRBJ1-2, with a weak D call TRBD1 (5 bases). The CDR3 covers 15 residues. Trimming left V 4 bases short and J 6 bases short, with 18 bases between. The V gene's germline CDR1 is MDHEN and CDR2 SYDVKM. The CDR3 DNA reads TGTGCCAGCAGTTCATTTGAGAAACAGGAGCATGGCTACACCTTC. It specifies CASSSFEKQEHGYTF.

This clonotype was seen at least ten times. The chain is built from TRBV6-6 and TRBJ2-7, with 8 positions matching TRBD1. The CDR3 spans 14 residues. Germline-derived CDR1 and CDR2 are MNHNY and SVGAGI (reference sequence). V was pared by 6 bases and J by 4 bases, with 8 bases of the junction left unmatched. This CDR3 reads CASRAQGDAYEQYF. CDR3 nucleotides: TGTGCCAGCAGGGCACAGGGGGACGCTTACGAGCAGTACTTC.

Ten or more counts support this clonotype. The chain has TRBV20-1 and TRBJ1-5; possibly TRBD1 for D (5 bases). The CDR3 is 15 residues long. V lost 3 bases to trimming and J lost 4 bases, with 16 bases between them. Germline CDR1 DFQATT, CDR2 SNEGSKA (reference sequence). CDR3 sequence (DNA): TGCAGTGCTAGGAGTAGCGGGACGGGAAATCAGCCCCAGCATTTT. Translated, it gives CSARSSGTGNQPQHF.

This clonotype was found a few times. The chain combines TRBV12-3 or TRBV12-4 with TRBJ2-2; TRBD2 is a possible D gene (6 bases). The V end lost 5 bases, the J end lost 4 bases, and 14 bases lay between the germline ends. This CDR3 has 15 amino acids. The CDR3 nucleotides are TGTGCCAGCAGTCAAACCAACGGGGGCACCGGGGAGCTGTTTTTT. It codes for CASSQTNGGTGELFF.

The chain employs TRBV11-2 and TRBJ1-4, with 8 bases that match TRBD1. The CDR3 length is 15 residues. Germline V gives CDR1 SGHAT, CDR2 FQNNGV. The junction had 5 bases not matched to a gene; V was cut back by 0 bases and J by 8 bases. CDR3 protein: CASSLDQGAGEKLFF. The CDR3 region has the DNA TGTGCCAGCAGCTTAGATCAGGGGGCAGGGGAAAAACTGTTTTTT.

This clonotype showed up many times. This chain links TRBV20-1 with TRBJ2-1; 8 bases are a match to TRBD2. The CDR3 is 14 residues long. Looked up from germline, CDR1 is DFQATT and CDR2 is SNEGSKA (reference sequence). V lost 6 bases and J lost 6; bases outside the gene matches: 10. CDR3 in amino acids: CSAPRAGGVNEQFF. The CDR3 DNA is TGCAGTGCCCCCCGGGCGGGGGGAGTCAATGAGCAGTTCTTC.

The chain joins TRBV28 to TRBJ2-7, with D unclear. This CDR3 region has 16 residues. Germline-derived CDR1 and CDR2 are MDHEN and SYDVKM. V dropped 3 bases and J dropped 3 bases, with 18 bases sitting between them. For the CDR3, the DNA is TGTGCCAGCAGTTTCTTTGGCAGGCATACATTCTACGAGCAGTACTTC. It yields the protein CASSFFGRHTFYEQYF.

This clonotype was seen many times. This chain uses TRBV6-2 or TRBV6-3 with TRBJ2-7, with no clear D. Germline V gene lookup returns CDR1 MNHEY and CDR2 SVGEGT. V was shortened by 6 bases and J by 2 bases, with 5 bases between the two germline ends. This CDR3 contains 11 residues. The CDR3 region has the DNA TGTGCCAGCAGCGGAGCCTACGAGCAGTACTTC. Translated, it gives CASSGAYEQYF.

Many counts were recorded for this clonotype. This chain links TRBV20-1 with TRBJ1-6, with unresolved D. CDR1 is DFQATT, CDR2 SNEGSKA, per germline (reference sequence). This CDR3 spans 17 amino acids. Trimming shortened V by 1 base and J by 3 bases, and 16 bases separated the two germline ends. The chain's CDR3 is CSARGEGELYYNSPLHF. The CDR3 nucleotides read TGCAGTGCTAGAGGGGAGGGTGAACTCTACTATAATTCACCCCTCCACTTT.

On this clonotype itself: A clone one base away is much larger, so this may be a read error. The rearrangement links TRBV21-1 to TRBJ1-2; the table's D call of TRBD1 was not tested on the DNA. TRBV21-1 is assigned pseudogene status. This CDR3 is 17 amino acids long. The CDR3 protein is CANSKGGRAALNYGYTF. In nucleotides, the CDR3 is TGTGCCAACAGCAAAGGGGGCAGGGCGGCTCTAAACTATGGCTACACCTTC.